The present TCR beta chain was sequenced within a study of early T cells in non-severe SARS-CoV-2 infection. Turning to the study itself: The study sequenced bulk RNA from unsorted whole blood, with chains unpaired.

This clonotype was counted between two and nine times. Its matching antigen is unknown. CDR3 size: 12 residues. V lost 3 bases to trimming and J lost 10 bases, with 13 bases between them. The germline V gene has CDR1 DFQATT and CDR2 SNEGSKA (reference sequence). Attached unique molecular identifiers marked individual cDNA molecules. One entry per CDR3 protein results from TCRdb running MiXCR on the 5' RACE reads. In the table there are around 93,000 distinct CDR3 sequences, more than 10% of which are singletons. Study-wide points: There was a bias toward anti-spike CD8 responses in VDJdb matching, which missed private and CD4 specificities.

This chain uses TRBV20-1 with TRBJ2-1, with D uncertain. This receptor was identified in an adult who was a healthcare worker with PCR-confirmed SARS-CoV-2 infection or an uninfected control (not recorded which). Sequencing used whole blood, obtained at baseline. CDR3 nucleotides: TGCAGTGCTAGTGATGGACCGACCGAGCAGTTCTTC. Its protein is CSASDGPTEQFF.